These 25 T cell receptor beta chains originate from one sample sequenced in a study of cytomegalovirus exposure and HLA in healthy donors. PCR amplification relied on 60 Vbeta primers (plus 13 Jbeta primers). TCRdb keeps only in-frame clones here, not all; method: immunoSEQ multiplex PCR. This table has about 100,000 clones, about 74% appearing once. Material: PBMCs. The receptor set was obtained from a woman aged 18-30 years in good health and CMV-seropositive.

The gene calls are TRBV29-1 and TRBJ2-1; the match to TRBD2 covers 11 bases. V was clipped by 5 bases and J by 4 bases; unmatched bases: 1. Germline V gene sequence: CDR1 SQVTM, CDR2 ANQGSEA. The CDR3 is 13 amino acids. CDR3 in DNA: TGCAGCGTTTGGACTAGCGGGTACAATGAGCAGTTCTTC. It yields the protein CSVWTSGYNEQFF.

The chain joins TRBV19 to TRBJ2-1; 7 nucleotides match TRBD2. Germline CDR1 is LNHDA and CDR2 is SQIVND (reference sequence). This CDR3 is built from 13 residues. The V segment lost 5 bases and the J segment 6 bases; nucleotides outside the gene matches: 4. CDR3 loop: CASSFRTSNEQFF. The CDR3 nucleotides are TGTGCCAGTAGTTTCCGGACTAGCAATGAGCAGTTCTTC.

The V call is TRBV30, the J call TRBJ2-1; TRBD2 matches at 7 bases. This CDR3 region has 14 residues. Losses at the gene ends were 7 bases for V and 5 bases for J; bases not matched to a gene: 11. Germline CDR1 reads GTSNPN; CDR2 reads SVGIG (reference sequence). In DNA, the CDR3 is TGTGCCTACCTAGCGGCACAGGTGCACAATGAGCAGTTCTTC. This codes for CAYLAAQVHNEQFF.

The chain joins TRBV27 to TRBJ2-1, with 7 bases lining up with TRBD1. The CDR3 is 15 residues long. CDR1 is MNHEY, CDR2 SMNVEV, per germline (reference sequence). V lost 5 bases and J lost 5; bases outside the gene matches: 9. The CDR3 DNA reads TGTGCCAGCAGTCCCCGACAGGGTTGGGACAATGAGCAGTTCTTC. Its translation is CASSPRQGWDNEQFF.

The genes are TRBV6-5 and TRBJ2-2, with TRBD2 identical over 7 bases. V was clipped by 0 bases and J by 4 bases; unmatched bases: 2. The V gene's germline CDR1 is MNHEY and CDR2 SVGAGI. The CDR3 spans 15 residues. DNA for the CDR3: TGTGCCAGCAGTTACTCGGGAGGGAGCACCGGGGAGCTGTTTTTT. It translates to CASSYSGGSTGELFF.

There are a few counts of this clone. The V gene is TRBV14, the J gene TRBJ2-7; D remains unclear. V lost 1 base to trimming and J lost 12 bases, with 10 bases between them. This CDR3 has 11 residues. From germline, CDR1 is SGHDN and CDR2 FVKESK. The CDR3 loop reads CASSQGHRWYF. The CDR3 DNA reads TGTGCCAGCAGCCAAGGACACCGCTGGTACTTC.

The V and J genes are TRBV29-1 and TRBJ1-2; D may be TRBD1 (5 bases). The germline CDR1 and CDR2 sequences are SQVTM and ANQGSEA. The CDR3 has 15 residues. V was trimmed by 0 bases and J by 0 bases, leaving 11 bases between them. The CDR3, as DNA: TGCAGCGTTGAAGATCAAAGGGGATCTAACTATGGCTACACCTTC. It specifies CSVEDQRGSNYGYTF.

This clone was detected once. CDR3 amino acids: CASSLTSGTGEQYF. CDR3 coding DNA: TGCGCCAGCAGCCTGACTAGCGGGACCGGCGAGCAGTACTTC. The V call is TRBV4-3, the J call TRBJ2-5; 11 bases line up with TRBD2. The J call may be wrong; the DNA end is better matched by TRBJ2-7. The V gene's germline CDR1 is LGHNA and CDR2 YSLEER. The CDR3 sequence is 14 residues long.

This clone was found a few times. The chain recombines TRBV29-1 with TRBJ1-2, with TRBD1 identical over 11 bases. The V gene end was trimmed by 6 bases and the J gene end by 4 bases; junction bases not matched to a gene: 13. Per germline, CDR1 SQVTM and CDR2 ANQGSEA. The CDR3 totals 16 residues. The CDR3 protein is CSVKGFGQGAIYGYTF. The CDR3 DNA is TGCAGCGTGAAGGGGTTTGGACAGGGGGCAATCTATGGCTACACCTTC.

V usage is TRBV27 and J usage is TRBJ2-5, with TRBD1 identical over 8 bases. The CDR3 is 15 residues long. V lost 5 bases to trimming and J lost 4 bases; unmatched junction nucleotides: 9. The V gene's germline CDR1 is MNHEY and CDR2 SMNVEV (reference sequence). The CDR3: CASSHDRGRGETQYF. CDR3 in DNA: TGTGCCAGCAGTCACGACAGGGGACGTGGAGAGACCCAGTACTTC.

The rearrangement joins TRBV7-3 to TRBJ2-1; D ambiguous. V was cut by 5 bases and J by 3 bases, with 8 bases left in between. Germline CDR1 is SGHTA and CDR2 is FQGTGA. CDR3 length: 13 residues. In DNA, the CDR3 is TGTGCCAGCAGCGTCTCAGACTACAATGAGCAGTTCTTC. Its protein product is CASSVSDYNEQFF.

The chain employs TRBV9 and TRBJ2-7, with TRBD1 identical over 9 bases. The germline gives CDR1 SGDLS, CDR2 YYNGEE. Trimming cost V 4 bases and J 3 bases; bases outside gene matches: 5. CDR3 length equals 14 residues. The CDR3 region is CASSLGQGVYEQYF. In DNA form, the CDR3 reads TGTGCCAGCAGCCTGGGACAGGGAGTCTACGAGCAGTACTTC.

In regard to this clone: A junction boundary mismatches the germline segment, possibly from a read error. The chain joins TRBV29-1 to TRBJ2-5; D gene uncertain. This CDR3 comprises 13 residues. Looked up from germline, CDR1 is SQVTM and CDR2 is ANQGSEA. The CDR3 protein is CSADIGDQETQYF. The CDR3 bases are TGCAGCGCAGATATTGGAGACCAGGAGACCCAGTACTTC.

The chain recombines TRBV7-2 with TRBJ2-3, with TRBD1 identical over 9 bases. V dropped 5 bases and J dropped 3; count of bases not matched to a gene: 9. CDR1 and CDR2 (germline): SGHTA, FQGNSA. The CDR3 covers 16 residues. CDR3 residues: CASSPTNRGPTDTQYF. DNA for the CDR3: TGTGCCAGCAGCCCGACAAACAGGGGGCCAACAGATACGCAGTATTTT.

The chain has TRBV5-4 and TRBJ2-4; TRBD1 matches 10 bases. The CDR3 extends over 17 amino acids. With V trimmed by 0 bases and J by 1 base, 4 bases remained unmatched. Germline-derived CDR1 and CDR2 are SGHNT and YYREEE (reference sequence). The CDR3 bases are TGTGCCAGCAGCTTGGGACAGGGGGCATGGGCCAAAAACATTCAGTACTTC. This translates into CASSLGQGAWAKNIQYF.

V is TRBV28 and J is TRBJ2-7; 8 nucleotides align to TRBD2. Germline assignment: CDR1 MDHEN and CDR2 SYDVKM. The junction had 11 bases not matched to a gene; V was cut back by 6 bases and J by 4 bases. This CDR3 has 15 residues. The CDR3 region is CASSSHTGTSYEQYF. The CDR3 bases are TGTGCCAGCAGCTCTCATACAGGGACTAGTTACGAGCAGTACTTC.

V gene TRBV27 combines with J gene TRBJ2-1, with a tentative D call TRBD2 (6 bases). Trimming left V 8 bases short and J 4 bases short, with 15 bases between. Germline-derived CDR1 and CDR2 are MNHEY and SMNVEV (reference sequence). The CDR3 extends over 14 amino acids. Here the CDR3 DNA reads TGTGCCAGCCTGGGTAGCGGAGAGTACAATGAGCAGTTCTTC. This gives the protein CASLGSGEYNEQFF.

There are a few counts of this clone. The chain links TRBV18 to TRBJ1-1; D gene unclear. The CDR3 is 13 residues long. Germline V gene data show CDR1 as KGHSH and CDR2 as LQKENI. V lost 5 bases to trimming and J lost 4 bases, with 11 bases between them. CDR3 residues: CASSSTWATEAFF. In DNA, the CDR3 is TGTGCCAGCTCATCTACCTGGGCCACTGAAGCTTTCTTT. The full variable domain, rest sourced from reference TRBV18 and TRBJ1-1, is NAGVMQNPRHLVRRRGQEARLRCSPMKGHSHVYWYRQLPEEGLKFMVYLQKENIIDESGMPKERFSAEFPKEGPSILRIQQVVRGDSAAYFCASSSTWATEAFFGQGTRLTVV.

V usage is TRBV28 and J usage is TRBJ2-7; 10 bases are a match to TRBD1. In germline, CDR1 is MDHEN, CDR2 SYDVKM. With V trimmed by 2 bases and J by 5 bases, 6 bases remained unmatched. This CDR3 is 15 amino acids long. The CDR3 DNA sequence: TGTGCCAGCAGTTTAGGGGACAGGGGCGGCGACGAGCAGTACTTC. It codes for CASSLGDRGGDEQYF.

The V gene is TRBV28, the J gene TRBJ2-7; 7 nucleotides align to TRBD1. After removal of 7 bases from V and 7 bases from J, the junction contained 13 bases not matched to a gene. In germline, CDR1 is MDHEN, CDR2 SYDVKM. This CDR3 has 14 amino acids. In nucleotides, the CDR3 is TGTGCCAGCACACCGTCGACAGGGATGAGAGAGCAGTACTTC. Its protein is CASTPSTGMREQYF.

The chain combines TRBV29-1 with TRBJ2-7, with TRBD2 identical over 10 bases. Germline CDR1 is SQVTM and CDR2 is ANQGSEA. Trimming removed 1 base from V and 3 bases from J; junction bases left unmatched: 3. This CDR3 has 14 residues. The CDR3 protein is CSVEGTSGNYEQYF. The DNA of the CDR3 is TGCAGCGTTGAAGGGACTAGCGGCAACTACGAGCAGTACTTC.

This chain connects TRBV5-4 to TRBJ1-2; 7 bases are shared with TRBD1. The germline V gene encodes CDR1 SGHNT and CDR2 YYREEE (reference sequence). Trimming took 6 bases from V and 3 from J; bases not matched to a gene: 5. CDR3 length: 13 residues. CDR3 sequence reads: CASTYGTDYGYTF. CDR3 sequence (DNA): TGTGCCAGCACCTACGGGACAGACTATGGCTACACCTTC.

CDR3 sequence reads: CASISIAGAGELFF. In nucleotides, the CDR3 is TGTGCCAGCATTTCGATAGCGGGCGCTGGGGAGCTGTTTTTT. V is TRBV6-1 and J is TRBJ2-2; TRBD2 matches 7 bases. After removal of 7 bases from V and 8 bases from J, the junction contained 10 bases not matched to a gene. The V gene's germline CDR1 is MNHNS and CDR2 SASEGT. This CDR3 has 14 amino acids.

V and J are TRBV19 and TRBJ1-1; D may be TRBD1 (5 bases). The CDR3 contains 15 residues. CDR1 and CDR2 from the germline V gene are LNHDA and SQIVND (reference sequence). V was cut by 7 bases and J by 1 base, with 16 bases left in between. CDR3 amino acids: CASTKGLVANTEAFF. The CDR3, as DNA: TGTGCCAGTACCAAGGGACTAGTCGCGAACACTGAAGCTTTCTTT. The full variable domain, completed using reference TRBV19 and TRBJ1-1, is DGGITQSPKYLFRKEGQNVTLSCEQNLNHDAMYWYRQDPGQGLRLIYYSQIVNDFQKGDIAEGYSVSREKKESFPLTVTSAQKNPTAFYLCASTKGLVANTEAFFGQGTRLTVV.

The CDR3 sequence is CASSLADRGPEAFF. Here the CDR3 DNA reads TGTGCCAGCAGCTTAGCGGACAGGGGGCCTGAAGCTTTCTTT. The gene calls are TRBV7-9 and TRBJ1-1; 11 bases are shared with TRBD1. This CDR3 is 14 amino acids long. Germline V CDR1 and CDR2: SEHNR, FQNEAQ (reference sequence). J gave up 6 bases and V 0 bases, and 0 bases lay outside the gene matches.